These 30 T cell receptor beta chains came from one sample sequenced in a study of Ad26.COV2.S vaccination and SARS-CoV-2 variants (dated by TCRdb to 2020 to 2022). The treatment or condition label of this sample denotes: around 19 received Ad26.COV2.S at low or high dose, single or two shots; about 5 received placebo; per-sample allocation not given. For vaccine and placebo recipients, repertoires were sequenced using samples collected on day 63 after the first injection. The method was the immunoSEQ multiplex PCR assay. In TCRdb, the immuneACCESS table is reduced to in-frame sequences with V and J assigned. These tables do not hold every clone; where another copy was compared, an unresolved V gene accounts for under half, and the others remain unexplained. In this sample the table shows about 320,000 clones, around four fifths of which occur a single time. Roughly 2% of the sample goes to the ten largest clones.

Sequencing was performed on peripheral blood, taken in a trial of Ad26.COV2.S vaccine versus placebo. The receptors were sampled from a person between 18 and 59 years old who received the Ad26.COV2.S COVID-19 vaccine or a placebo.

The rearrangement uses TRBV10-2 and TRBJ1-1; 7 positions match TRBD1. The CDR3 runs 13 residues. Unmatched junction bases numbered 5, after V lost 7 bases and J lost 3 bases. CDR1 is WSHSY and CDR2 is SAAADI in the germline V gene. CDR3 residues: CASIDRADTEAFF. The CDR3, as DNA: TGCGCCAGCATCGACAGGGCGGACACTGAAGCTTTCTTT.

The gene calls are TRBV5-1 and TRBJ1-4; D unclear. CDR1 and CDR2 (germline): SGHRS, YFSETQ. Trimming removed 4 bases from V and 8 bases from J, with 15 bases in between. This CDR3 has 14 amino acids. CDR3 residues: CASSMDPEGEKLFF. The CDR3 bases are TGCGCCAGCAGCATGGATCCGGAGGGAGAAAAACTGTTTTTT. The entire variable domain, with the rest obtained from reference TRBV5-1 and TRBJ1-4, is as follows: KAGVTQTPRYLIKTRGQQVTLSCSPISGHRSVSWYQQTPGQGLQFLFEYFSETQRNKGNFPGRFSGRQFSNSRSEMNVSTLELGDSALYLCASSMDPEGEKLFFGSGTQLSVL.

The V and J genes are TRBV7-6 and TRBJ2-2, with TRBD2 matching over 10 bases. Germline-derived CDR1 and CDR2 are SGHVS and FNYEAQ. The ends lost 5 bases at V and 4 bases at J; junction bases unmatched: 10. CDR3 length equals 17 residues. The CDR3: CASSSEASGGITGELFF. The DNA of the CDR3 is TGTGCCAGCAGCAGCGAAGCTAGCGGGGGAATCACCGGGGAGCTGTTTTTT.

The rearrangement joins TRBV24-1 to TRBJ2-7; TRBD1 agrees at 8 bases. Trimming at V came to 4 bases and at J to 4 bases, leaving 5 bases not matched to a gene. Germline V lookup: CDR1 KGHDR, CDR2 SFDVKD. This CDR3 is built from 14 residues. CDR3 bases: TGTGCCACCAGTGACTCGACAGGGGTGTACGAGCAGTACTTC. This gives the protein CATSDSTGVYEQYF.

The J gene is TRBJ1-1, the V gene TRBV4-1; TRBD1 matches 9 bases. Germline loops: CDR1 MGHRA, CDR2 YSYEKL. There are 14 residues in the CDR3. V dropped 2 bases and J dropped 10; count of bases not matched to a gene: 8. CDR3 bases: TGCGCCAGCAGCCAACCGTTACAGGGGGCAAGAGCTTTCTTT. It yields the protein CASSQPLQGARAFF.

The gene calls are TRBV9 and TRBJ2-5; D is unresolved. Germline lookup yields CDR1 SGDLS and CDR2 YYNGEE. V lost 4 bases and J lost 2, with 12 bases in between. There are 14 residues in the CDR3. Here the CDR3 DNA reads TGTGCCAGCAGCCCCCGTTTAACGCAAGAGACCCAGTACTTC. As protein: CASSPRLTQETQYF.

The rearrangement joins TRBV5-1 to TRBJ2-1; the D is unclear. The CDR3 spans 15 residues. Trimming stripped 6 bases from V and 3 bases from J, with 16 bases between. Germline V lookup: CDR1 SGHRS, CDR2 YFSETQ. CDR3 sequence reads: CASNFGGARYNEQFF. The CDR3 coding sequence is TGCGCCAGCAATTTCGGTGGAGCTCGCTACAATGAGCAGTTCTTC.

This clone was counted only a few times. The rearrangement joins TRBV3-1 (or the pseudogene TRBV3-2) to TRBJ1-2; D may be TRBD1 (5 bases). The germline V gene has CDR1 LGHDT and CDR2 YNNKEL (reference sequence). With 0 bases removed from V and 8 bases from J, the gap between germline ends came to 28 bases. The CDR3 is 19 residues long. For the CDR3, the DNA is TGTGCCAGCAGCCAAGATAATACTCGGGCAGGGAAAATTTATTCAGGCTACACCTTC. It encodes CASSQDNTRAGKIYSGYTF.

The V and J genes are TRBV30 and TRBJ2-5; D is tentatively TRBD1 or TRBD2 (6 bases each). The CDR3 is 17 amino acids. Germline V lookup: CDR1 GTSNPN, CDR2 SVGIG (reference sequence). Trimming took off 0 bases at V and 1 base at J, with 18 bases between the two ends. CDR3 residues: CAWSVGGRGRLQETQYF. The CDR3 DNA is TGTGCCTGGAGTGTCGGTGGCCGGGGGCGACTCCAAGAGACCCAGTACTTC.

The chain uses TRBV4-2 and TRBJ1-2, with 7 bases that match TRBD1. The ends lost 0 bases at V and 8 bases at J; junction bases unmatched: 6. CDR3 size: 14 residues. The germline V gene encodes CDR1 LGHNA and CDR2 YNFKEQ. CDR3 region: CASSQDPTGEGYTF. In nucleotides, the CDR3 is TGTGCCAGCAGCCAAGATCCCACAGGGGAGGGCTACACCTTC.

This sequence joins TRBV5-1 and TRBJ1-2, with no clear D. CDR1 SGHRS and CDR2 YFSETQ come from the germline V gene. V lost 0 bases to trimming and J lost 5 bases, with 17 bases between them. CDR3 length: 16 residues. The CDR3 protein is CASSLDRITSLYGYTF. The CDR3 DNA follows: TGCGCCAGCAGCTTGGATAGGATCACCTCCCTATATGGCTACACCTTC.

The genes are TRBV5-4 and TRBJ2-3, with D unresolved. CDR1 SGHNT and CDR2 YYREEE come from the germline V gene (reference sequence). The CDR3 is 13 amino acids. Trimming cost V 1 base and J 6 bases, with 9 bases left between them. The CDR3 protein is CASSLRASDTQYF. CDR3 nucleotides: TGTGCCAGCAGCTTGAGGGCTTCCGATACGCAGTATTTT.

The chain employs TRBV7-6 and TRBJ2-2; no clear D. V gave up 2 bases and J gave up 0 bases, with 1 base separating them. The CDR3 loop spans 13 amino acids. The V gene's germline CDR1 is SGHVS and CDR2 FNYEAQ. The CDR3 loop is CASSLSNTGELFF. DNA for the CDR3: TGTGCCAGCAGCTTATCGAACACCGGGGAGCTGTTTTTT.

The rearrangement links TRBV6-5 to TRBJ1-1; perhaps TRBD1 as D (5 bases). Trimming cost V 3 bases and J 7 bases, with 12 bases left between them. Germline V gene data show CDR1 as MNHEY and CDR2 as SVGAGI. The CDR3 spans 13 residues. CDR3 loop: CASSYEGTFEAFF. CDR3 bases: TGTGCCAGCAGTTATGAGGGGACCTTTGAAGCTTTCTTT.

The chain is built from TRBV13 and TRBJ2-2, with D uncertain. The V and J ends lost 1 base and 6 bases respectively, with 12 bases between them. This CDR3 region has 15 residues. Germline assignment: CDR1 PRHDT and CDR2 FYEKMQ (reference sequence). Here the CDR3 reads CASSLEALGAGELFF. DNA for the CDR3: TGTGCCAGCAGCTTAGAAGCTTTAGGAGCCGGGGAGCTGTTTTTT.

This clone was seen a single time. The rearrangement links TRBV2 to TRBJ1-1; D call uncertain. With 5 bases removed from V and 1 base from J, the gap between germline ends came to 14 bases. Germline CDR1 and CDR2: SNHLY and FYNNEI. The CDR3 consists of 15 residues. This CDR3 is CASSPQRNRNTEAFF. The CDR3 DNA follows: TGTGCCAGCAGTCCTCAAAGAAACAGGAACACTGAAGCTTTCTTT.

V usage is TRBV5-1 and J usage is TRBJ1-1; D is perhaps TRBD1 (5 bases). There are 15 residues in the CDR3. Germline V CDR1 and CDR2: SGHRS, YFSETQ. V lost 2 bases and J lost 0, with 11 bases in between. Here the CDR3 DNA reads TGCGCCAGCAGCTTACAAACAGGCCTGAACACTGAAGCTTTCTTT. As protein: CASSLQTGLNTEAFF.

The J gene is TRBJ2-7, the V gene TRBV21-1. TRBV21-1 is termed a pseudogene. The CDR3 runs to 16 residues. This CDR3 reads CASSLRRAPTFTEQYF. CDR3 DNA: TGTGCCAGCAGCTTGCGCCGGGCCCCCACGTTCACCGAGCAGTACTTC.

The gene calls are TRBV6-4 and TRBJ1-1; 8 bases align to TRBD1. Germline V gene data show CDR1 as MRHNA and CDR2 as SNTAGT. The length of the CDR3 is 14 residues. J gave up 4 bases and V 2 bases, and 3 bases lay outside the gene matches. The CDR3 DNA follows: TGTGCCAGCAGTGACACGGACAGGGCCACTGAAGCTTTCTTT. Amino acids: CASSDTDRATEAFF.

The chain uses TRBV7-2 and TRBJ2-1; D gene uncertain. Germline loops: CDR1 SGHTA, CDR2 FQGNSA. V gave up 1 base and J gave up 2 bases, with 3 bases separating them. The CDR3 consists of 13 residues. Here the CDR3 reads CASSLDPYNEQFF. As DNA, the CDR3 is TGTGCCAGCAGCTTAGACCCCTACAATGAGCAGTTCTTC. Full variable domain (remainder filled in from reference TRBV7-2 and TRBJ2-1): GAGVSQSPSNKVTEKGKDVELRCDPISGHTALYWYRQSLGQGLEFLIYFQGNSAPDKSGLPSDRFSAERTGGSVSTLTIQRTQQEDSAVYLCASSLDPYNEQFFGPGTRLTVL.

The chain carries TRBV5-4 and TRBJ2-7, with TRBD2 matching over 11 bases. V was pared by 4 bases and J by 2 bases, with 11 bases of the junction left unmatched. Looked up from germline, CDR1 is SGHNT and CDR2 is YYREEE (reference sequence). This CDR3 region has 17 residues. This CDR3 is CASSPRMGLAVPYEQYF. The CDR3 DNA sequence: TGTGCCAGCAGCCCCCGGATGGGACTAGCGGTTCCCTACGAGCAGTACTTC.

V gene TRBV5-1 combines with J gene TRBJ2-2; TRBD2 matches at 10 bases. This CDR3 region has 18 residues. V shed 4 bases and J 2 bases; nucleotides not matched to a gene: 11. CDR1 and CDR2 from the germline V gene are SGHRS and YFSETQ. The CDR3 here is CASSRGASGGLNTGELFF. CDR3 sequence (DNA): TGCGCCAGCAGCCGCGGGGCTAGCGGGGGCTTAAACACCGGGGAGCTGTTTTTT.

The V call is TRBV10-3, the J call TRBJ2-7; D ambiguous. This CDR3 contains 12 residues. V lost 6 bases and J lost 0, with 6 bases in between. Germline loops: CDR1 ENHRY, CDR2 SYGVKD. The CDR3 loop reads CAISPNSYEQYF. The CDR3 nucleotides are TGTGCCATCAGCCCAAACTCCTACGAGCAGTACTTC.

This chain connects TRBV2 to TRBJ1-2; D perhaps matches TRBD1 (5 bases). This CDR3 has 14 residues. Per germline, CDR1 SNHLY and CDR2 FYNNEI. V lost 6 bases and J 5 bases, leaving 16 bases between the germline ends. Here the CDR3 DNA reads TGTGCCAGCAGCCGGGGGGTCAGGGAATATGGCTACACCTTC. Translated: CASSRGVREYGYTF.

The chain combines TRBV5-1 with TRBJ1-1; D not resolved. Germline values: CDR1 SGHRS, CDR2 YFSETQ. The CDR3 contains 13 residues. V was cut by 0 bases and J by 3 bases, with 6 bases left in between. The CDR3 region has the DNA TGCGCCAGCAGCTTGGGGCTAGACACTGAAGCTTTCTTT. Encoded protein: CASSLGLDTEAFF.

The chain has TRBV5-1 and TRBJ2-1, with 10 nucleotides matching TRBD2. Per germline, CDR1 SGHRS and CDR2 YFSETQ. With V trimmed by 0 bases and J by 2 bases, 2 bases remained unmatched. CDR3 length: 16 residues. CDR3 loop: CASSLAAGGPYNEQFF. CDR3 DNA: TGCGCCAGCAGCTTGGCAGCGGGGGGGCCCTACAATGAGCAGTTCTTC.

The rearrangement uses TRBV4-2 and TRBJ2-7, with D perhaps TRBD2 (6 bases). The V gene lost 0 bases and the J gene lost 4 bases, with 13 bases spanning the gap. The germline V gene encodes CDR1 LGHNA and CDR2 YNFKEQ. The CDR3 has 15 amino acids. The CDR3, as DNA: TGTGCCAGCAGCCAAGAGTTAGGGACTCCGTACGAGCAGTACTTC. This encodes CASSQELGTPYEQYF.

Only one count was recorded for this clone. V usage is TRBV5-1 and J usage is TRBJ2-1; 7 nucleotides align to TRBD2. This CDR3 spans 16 amino acids. Germline values: CDR1 SGHRS, CDR2 YFSETQ. J was trimmed by 4 bases and V by 3 bases; bases with no gene match: 10. The CDR3 loop is CASSSNRGVGYNEQFF. The CDR3 DNA reads as TGCGCCAGCAGCTCCAATCGGGGGGTGGGATACAATGAGCAGTTCTTC.

DNA for the CDR3: TGTGCCAGCAGTTCAGGGACCGCTGTTGAAGCTTTCTTT. It encodes CASSSGTAVEAFF. This rearrangement joins TRBV7-9 to TRBJ1-1, with D tentatively TRBD1 (5 bases). The length of the CDR3 is 13 residues. V gave up 6 bases and J gave up 7 bases, with 15 bases separating them. Germline CDR1 SEHNR, CDR2 FQNEAQ (reference sequence).

The chain links TRBV11-3 to TRBJ2-1, with D possibly being TRBD2 (6 bases). The germline V gene encodes CDR1 SGHNT and CDR2 YENEEA. The CDR3 sequence is 16 residues long. Trimming removed 0 bases from V and 8 bases from J, with 17 bases in between. The CDR3 is CASSLELRGGGDEQFF. The CDR3, as DNA: TGTGCCAGCAGCTTAGAACTTAGGGGAGGCGGGGATGAGCAGTTCTTC.